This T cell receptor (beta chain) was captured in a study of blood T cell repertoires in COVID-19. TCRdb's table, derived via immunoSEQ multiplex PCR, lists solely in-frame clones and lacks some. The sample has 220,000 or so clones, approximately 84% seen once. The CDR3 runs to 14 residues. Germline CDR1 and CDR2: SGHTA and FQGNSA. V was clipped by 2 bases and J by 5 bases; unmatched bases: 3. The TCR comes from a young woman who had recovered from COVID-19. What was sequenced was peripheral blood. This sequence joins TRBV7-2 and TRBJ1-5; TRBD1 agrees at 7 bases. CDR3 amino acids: CASSLQGTDQPQHF. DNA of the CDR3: TGTGCCAGCAGCTTACAAGGGACAGATCAGCCCCAGCATTTT. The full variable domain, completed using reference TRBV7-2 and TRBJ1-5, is GAGVSQSPSNKVTEKGKDVELRCDPISGHTALYWYRQSLGQGLEFLIYFQGNSAPDKSGLPSDRFSAERTGGSVSTLTIQRTQQEDSAVYLCASSLQGTDQPQHFGDGTRLSIL.